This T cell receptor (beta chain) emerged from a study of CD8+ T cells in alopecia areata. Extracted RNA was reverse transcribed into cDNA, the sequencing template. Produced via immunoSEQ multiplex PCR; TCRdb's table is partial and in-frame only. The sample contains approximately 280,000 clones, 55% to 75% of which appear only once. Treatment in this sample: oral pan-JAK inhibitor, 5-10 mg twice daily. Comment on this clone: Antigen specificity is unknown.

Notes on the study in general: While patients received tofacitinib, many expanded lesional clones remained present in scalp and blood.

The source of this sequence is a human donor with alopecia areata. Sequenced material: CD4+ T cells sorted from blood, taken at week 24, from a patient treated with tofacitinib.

CDR3 nucleotide sequence: TGTGCCAGCAGAGGGGAAGCCTATAATTCACCCCTCCACTTT. It yields the protein CASRGEAYNSPLHF. This sequence joins TRBV27 and TRBJ1-6; perhaps TRBD1 as D (5 bases). Trimming took off 6 bases at V and 2 bases at J, with 8 bases between the two ends. This CDR3 contains 14 residues. The germline V gene has CDR1 MNHEY and CDR2 SMNVEV (reference sequence).